These T cell receptor beta chains were read from a single sample in a study of cytomegalovirus exposure and HLA in healthy donors. Only in-frame clones appear in the TCRdb table, and some are missing; sequencing was by immunoSEQ multiplex PCR. The profile shows 50,000 to 65,000 clones, approximately 71% of them singletons. The specimen was PBMCs. The source of these receptors is a woman aged 40 to 50 in good health and CMV-seropositive. CDR3s leave out the opening cysteine and the closing phenylalanine or tryptophan. Each record gives: clone size, V gene, J gene, CDR3 protein. Where a row states a size, it is once, few, many or the class of an expanded clone; other rows omit it.

size: .
V: TRBV4-2
J: TRBJ1-1
CDR3: ASSQDRWGNRGTEAF

size: few
V: TRBV5-1
J: TRBJ1-1
CDR3: ASSWGRDMNTEAF

size: .
V: TRBV4-1
J: TRBJ1-6
CDR3: ASSPRDSLNSPLH

size: .
V: TRBV5-4
J: TRBJ1-6
CDR3: ASSFGQGNSPLH

size: .
V: TRBV5-6
J: TRBJ2-7
CDR3: ASSPRVRGASYEQY

size: .
V: TRBV7-2
J: TRBJ2-6
CDR3: ASSLGGQFSGANVLT

size: few
V: TRBV7-8
J: TRBJ2-3
CDR3: ASSTGTGLYTDTQY

size: once
V: TRBV5-1
J: TRBJ1-1
CDR3: ASSPGSLMNTEAF

size: few
V: TRBV5-1
J: TRBJ2-1
CDR3: ASSSGLAEAYNEQF

size: .
V: TRBV4-1
J: TRBJ1-2
CDR3: ASSQGFRYGYT

size: .
V: TRBV6-1
J: TRBJ2-7
CDR3: ASSNSPIYEQY

size: once
V: TRBV5-1
J: TRBJ2-3
CDR3: ASRSGGADTQY

size: .
V: TRBV19
J: TRBJ1-1
CDR3: ASSIELGKRSQTEAF

size: .
V: TRBV7-2
J: TRBJ2-4
CDR3: ASSKKGGNIQY

size: .
V: TRBV10-3
J: TRBJ1-1
CDR3: AISEFPGGGEAF

size: .
V: TRBV18
J: TRBJ1-1
CDR3: ASSPIAGADTEAF

size: .
V: TRBV5-1
J: TRBJ1-3
CDR3: ASSLGDSFSGNTIY

size: once
V: TRBV30
J: TRBJ1-6
CDR3: ASGTGSSPLH

size: .
V: TRBV5-1
J: TRBJ1-1
CDR3: ASSSYRVGNTEAF

size: .
V: TRBV27
J: TRBJ2-7
CDR3: ASAAGANYEQY

size: few
V: TRBV15
J: TRBJ2-7
CDR3: ATSTQGSGEQY

size: .
V: TRBV28
J: TRBJ1-2
CDR3: ASNQAPLIGGYT

size: .
V: TRBV18
J: TRBJ1-4
CDR3: ASSPGTVEKLF

size: .
V: TRBV5-1
J: TRBJ1-1
CDR3: ASSLDPSGTEAF

size: .
V: TRBV6-6
J: TRBJ2-1
CDR3: ASSYATGGNEQF

size: .
V: TRBV7-9
J: TRBJ1-4
CDR3: SSSLSRVGREKLF

size: .
V: TRBV7-9
J: TRBJ1-1
CDR3: ASSLFEGAF

size: .
V: TRBV9
J: TRBJ1-2
CDR3: ASSVGKDFPYGYT

size: .
V: TRBV7-3
J: TRBJ1-1
CDR3: ASSPTGGGTEAF

size: few
V: TRBV7-2
J: TRBJ1-2
CDR3: ASSFPHRGINGYT

size: .
V: TRBV5-4
J: TRBJ2-1
CDR3: ASSTIRGEDEQF

size: .
V: TRBV9
J: TRBJ2-1
CDR3: ASSLSGQPYNEQF

size: .
V: TRBV6-1
J: TRBJ2-7
CDR3: ASSETLGQAAEQY

size: .
V: TRBV6-4
J: TRBJ2-1
CDR3: ASSTEAGSYNEQF

size: .
V: TRBV6-1
J: TRBJ2-1
CDR3: ASSETSGGYYNEQF